These T cell receptor beta chains were read from a single sample in a study of CD8 T cells in ankylosing spondylitis. TCRdb called the 5' RACE reads again in MiXCR, with one record for every CDR3 protein. The table lists 200,000 to 250,000 distinct CDR3 sequences, over 8.5% of them singletons. Sequencing used blood, either unsorted or a sorted T cell fraction (not recorded which). These receptors all come from a male donor with ankylosing spondylitis or in good health (not recorded which). Both conserved end residues are part of each CDR3. D genes are given only for firm matches. Some rows mark clone size as missing; the rest say once, few, many or name a class of expanded clone.

J,D,size,V,DNA,CDR3
TRBJ1-2,.,.,TRBV13,TGTGCCAGCAGCTTTGAGGGTTCTGGCTACACCTTC,CASSFEGSGYTF
TRBJ1-1,.,.,TRBV28,TGTGCCAGCCCCTCCACCACTGAAGCTTTCTTT,CASPSTTEAFF
TRBJ2-1,TRBD2,many,TRBV5-1,TGCGCCAGCAGCCGGGCCGGGGGGGACTACAATGAGCAGTTCTTC,CASSRAGGDYNEQFF
TRBJ1-4,.,many,TRBV6-2/TRBV6-3,TGTGCCACCGCCGGGACATCGAATGAAAAACTGTTTTTT,CATAGTSNEKLFF
TRBJ1-3,.,many,TRBV13,TGTGCCAGCAGCTTAGGCCTCGGGTCTGGAAACACCATATATTTT,CASSLGLGSGNTIYF
TRBJ2-3,TRBD2,.,TRBV11-1,TGTGCCAGCAGCACACACCTTCGGCTAGCGGGCCATCTCACAGATACGCAGTATTTT,CASSTHLRLAGHLTDTQYF
TRBJ2-1,.,many,TRBV5-5,TGTGCCAGCAGCTTCTCGGGACTGAGCTCCTACAATGAGCAGTTCTTC,CASSFSGLSSYNEQFF
TRBJ1-1,TRBD1,.,TRBV20-1,TGCAGTGCTAGATCGATCTTCCAGGGGGAGAGTACTGAAGCTTTCTTT,CSARSIFQGESTEAFF
TRBJ2-1,TRBD1,many,TRBV6-1,TGTGCCAGCAGGCCCACCGCATTCCGGGACAGGGTCATTAATGAGCAGTTCTTC,CASRPTAFRDRVINEQFF
TRBJ1-1,TRBD1,few,TRBV5-1,TGCGCCAGCAGTGAGACAGGGGTAGTCACTGAAGCTTTCTTT,CASSETGVVTEAFF
TRBJ1-5,.,.,TRBV19,TGTGCCAGTAGTCCCCGGGGGGGACAGCCCCAGCATTTT,CASSPRGGQPQHF
TRBJ2-1,.,many,TRBV27,TGTGCCAGCAGTGCCGTCCTTTACAATGAGCAGTTCTTC,CASSAVLYNEQFF